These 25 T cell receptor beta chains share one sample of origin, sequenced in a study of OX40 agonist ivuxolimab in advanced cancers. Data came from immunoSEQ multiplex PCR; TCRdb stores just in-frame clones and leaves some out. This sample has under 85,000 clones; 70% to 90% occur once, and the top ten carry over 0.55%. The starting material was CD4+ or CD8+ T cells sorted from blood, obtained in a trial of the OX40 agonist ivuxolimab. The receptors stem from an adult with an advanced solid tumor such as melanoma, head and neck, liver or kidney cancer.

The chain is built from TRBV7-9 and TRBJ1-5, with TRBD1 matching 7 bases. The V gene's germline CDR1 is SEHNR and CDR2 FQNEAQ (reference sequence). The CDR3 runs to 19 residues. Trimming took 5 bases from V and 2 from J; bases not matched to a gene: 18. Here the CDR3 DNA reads TGTGCCAGCAGCCCACTGAAAGGGGGCGAAACTGGAGGCAATCAGCCCCAGCATTTT. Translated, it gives CASSPLKGGETGGNQPQHF.

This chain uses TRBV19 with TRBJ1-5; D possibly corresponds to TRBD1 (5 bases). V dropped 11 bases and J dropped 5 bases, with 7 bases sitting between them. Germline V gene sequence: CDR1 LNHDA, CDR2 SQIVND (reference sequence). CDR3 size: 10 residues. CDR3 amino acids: CAGGDQPQHF. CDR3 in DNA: TGTGCCGGAGGGGATCAGCCCCAGCATTTT.

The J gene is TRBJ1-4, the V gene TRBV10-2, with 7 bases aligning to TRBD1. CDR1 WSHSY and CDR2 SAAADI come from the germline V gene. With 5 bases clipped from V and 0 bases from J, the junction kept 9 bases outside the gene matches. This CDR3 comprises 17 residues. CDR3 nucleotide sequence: TGCGCCAGCAGTCGGACAGGTTCGGCAGCAACTAATGAAAAACTGTTTTTT. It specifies CASSRTGSAATNEKLFF.

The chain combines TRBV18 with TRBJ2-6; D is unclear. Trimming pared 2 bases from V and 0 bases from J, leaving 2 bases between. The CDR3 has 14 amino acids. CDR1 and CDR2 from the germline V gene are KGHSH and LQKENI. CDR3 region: CASSPDSGANVLTF. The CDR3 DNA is TGTGCCAGCTCACCAGACTCTGGGGCCAACGTCCTGACTTTC.

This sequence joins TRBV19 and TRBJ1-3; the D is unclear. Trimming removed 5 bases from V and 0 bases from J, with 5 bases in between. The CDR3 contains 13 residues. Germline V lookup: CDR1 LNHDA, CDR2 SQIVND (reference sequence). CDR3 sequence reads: CASSPDSGNTIYF. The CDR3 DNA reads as TGTGCCAGTAGTCCAGACTCTGGAAACACCATATATTTT.

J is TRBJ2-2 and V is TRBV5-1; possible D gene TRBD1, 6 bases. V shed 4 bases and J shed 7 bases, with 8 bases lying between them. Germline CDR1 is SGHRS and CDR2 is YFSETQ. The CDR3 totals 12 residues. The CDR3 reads CASSRDNGELFF. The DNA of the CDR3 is TGCGCCAGCAGCCGGGACAACGGGGAGCTGTTTTTT.

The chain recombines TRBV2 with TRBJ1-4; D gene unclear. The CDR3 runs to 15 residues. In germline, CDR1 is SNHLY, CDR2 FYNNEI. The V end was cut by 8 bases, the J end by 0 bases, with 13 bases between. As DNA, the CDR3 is TGTGCCAGCCTCATTGAGATTTCAACTAATGAAAAACTGTTTTTT. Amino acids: CASLIEISTNEKLFF.

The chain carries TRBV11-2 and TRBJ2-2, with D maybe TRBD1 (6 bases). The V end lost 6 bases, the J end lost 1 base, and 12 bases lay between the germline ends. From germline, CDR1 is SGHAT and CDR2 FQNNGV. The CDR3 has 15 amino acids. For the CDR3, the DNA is TGTGCCAGCAGTCTACAGGGTCAGAACACCGGGGAGCTGTTTTTT. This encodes CASSLQGQNTGELFF.

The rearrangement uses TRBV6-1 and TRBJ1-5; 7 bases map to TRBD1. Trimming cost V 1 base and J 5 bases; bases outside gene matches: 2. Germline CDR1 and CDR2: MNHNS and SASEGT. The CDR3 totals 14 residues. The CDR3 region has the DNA TGTGCCAGCAGTGAAGGACAGGGTGATCAGCCCCAGCATTTT. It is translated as CASSEGQGDQPQHF.

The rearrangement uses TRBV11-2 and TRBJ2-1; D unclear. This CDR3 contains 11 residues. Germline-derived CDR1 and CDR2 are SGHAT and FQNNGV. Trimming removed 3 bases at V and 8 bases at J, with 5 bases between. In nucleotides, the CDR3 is TGTGCCAGCAGCTTCGGTCATGAGCAGTTCTTC. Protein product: CASSFGHEQFF.

The CDR3 DNA sequence: TGCGCCAGCAGCTTGGCCGTCACAGGTTCTACTGGAAACACCATATATTTT. Residues: CASSLAVTGSTGNTIYF. The chain combines TRBV5-1 with TRBJ1-3; TRBD1 is a possible D gene (5 bases). The CDR3 contains 17 residues. Germline CDR1 and CDR2: SGHRS and YFSETQ. V was trimmed by 0 bases and J by 2 bases, leaving 15 bases between them.

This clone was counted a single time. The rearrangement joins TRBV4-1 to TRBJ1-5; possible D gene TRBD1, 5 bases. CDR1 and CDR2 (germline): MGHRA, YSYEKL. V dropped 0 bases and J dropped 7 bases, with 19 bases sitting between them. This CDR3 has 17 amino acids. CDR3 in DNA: TGCGCCAGCAGCCAAGATCCAGGGTTGCGTTCGGGGCAGCCCCAGCATTTT. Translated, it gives CASSQDPGLRSGQPQHF.

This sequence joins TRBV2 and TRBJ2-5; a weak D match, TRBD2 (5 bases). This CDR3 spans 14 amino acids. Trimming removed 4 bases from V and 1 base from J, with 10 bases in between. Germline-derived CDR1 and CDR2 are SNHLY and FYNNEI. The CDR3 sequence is CASSGPGTQETQYF. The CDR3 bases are TGTGCCAGCAGTGGGCCGGGAACCCAAGAGACCCAGTACTTC.

The CDR3 sequence: CASSLLGRQETQYF. The CDR3 DNA is TGTGCCAGCAGTTTGCTAGGACGACAAGAGACCCAGTACTTC. V usage is TRBV28 and J usage is TRBJ2-5, with no clear D. The CDR3 spans 14 residues. In germline, CDR1 is MDHEN, CDR2 SYDVKM. With 3 bases removed from V and 2 bases from J, the gap between germline ends came to 10 bases.

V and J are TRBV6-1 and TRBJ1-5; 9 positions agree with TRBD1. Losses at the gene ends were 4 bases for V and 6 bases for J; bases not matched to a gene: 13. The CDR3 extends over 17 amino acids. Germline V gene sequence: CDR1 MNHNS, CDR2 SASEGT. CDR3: CASSATGTGRLFQPQHF. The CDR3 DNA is TGTGCCAGCAGTGCAACGGGGACAGGGAGGTTATTTCAGCCCCAGCATTTT.

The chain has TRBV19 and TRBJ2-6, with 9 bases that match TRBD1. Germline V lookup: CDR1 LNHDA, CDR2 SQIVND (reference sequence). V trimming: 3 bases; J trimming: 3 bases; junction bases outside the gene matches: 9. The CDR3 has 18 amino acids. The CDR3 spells CASSMGTGRRYGANVLTF. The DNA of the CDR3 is TGTGCCAGTAGTATGGGGACAGGGAGGCGGTATGGGGCCAACGTCCTGACTTTC.

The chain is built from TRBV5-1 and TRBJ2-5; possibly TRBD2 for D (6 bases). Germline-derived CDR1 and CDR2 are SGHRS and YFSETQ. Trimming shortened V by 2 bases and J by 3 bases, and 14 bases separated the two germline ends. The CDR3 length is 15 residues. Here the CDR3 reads CASSFFTSPEETQYF. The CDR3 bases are TGCGCCAGCAGCTTTTTTACTAGCCCGGAAGAGACCCAGTACTTC.

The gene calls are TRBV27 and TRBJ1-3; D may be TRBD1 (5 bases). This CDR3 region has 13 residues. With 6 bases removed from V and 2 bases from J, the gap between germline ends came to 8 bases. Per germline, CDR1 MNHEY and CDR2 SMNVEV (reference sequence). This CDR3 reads CASRGGAGNTIYF. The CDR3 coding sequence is TGTGCCAGCAGGGGGGGAGCTGGAAACACCATATATTTT.

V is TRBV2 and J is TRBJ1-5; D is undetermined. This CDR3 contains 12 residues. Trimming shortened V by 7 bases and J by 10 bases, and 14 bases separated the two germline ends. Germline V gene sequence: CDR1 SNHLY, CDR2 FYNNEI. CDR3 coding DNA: TGTGCCAGCAACACCTCCCCGAGTCCCCAGCATTTT. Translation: CASNTSPSPQHF.

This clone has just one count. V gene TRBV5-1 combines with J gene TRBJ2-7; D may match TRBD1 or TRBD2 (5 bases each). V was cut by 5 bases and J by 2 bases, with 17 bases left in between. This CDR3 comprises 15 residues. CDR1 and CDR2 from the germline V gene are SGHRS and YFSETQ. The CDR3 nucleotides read TGCGCCAGCAGTCGGCCCGGGACGCCAACCTACGAGCAGTACTTC. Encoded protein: CASSRPGTPTYEQYF.

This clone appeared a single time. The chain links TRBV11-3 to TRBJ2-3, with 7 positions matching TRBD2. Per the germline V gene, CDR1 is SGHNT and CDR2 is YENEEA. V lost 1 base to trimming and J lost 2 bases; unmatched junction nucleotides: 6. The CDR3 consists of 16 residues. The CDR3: CASSLGSGGNTDTQYF. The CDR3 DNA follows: TGTGCCAGCAGCTTAGGTTCCGGGGGGAACACAGATACGCAGTATTTT.

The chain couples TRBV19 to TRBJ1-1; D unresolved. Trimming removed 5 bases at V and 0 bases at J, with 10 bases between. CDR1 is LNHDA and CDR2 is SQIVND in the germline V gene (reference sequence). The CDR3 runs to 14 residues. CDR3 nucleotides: TGTGCCAGTAGTTACAGCCACATGAACACTGAAGCTTTCTTT. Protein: CASSYSHMNTEAFF.

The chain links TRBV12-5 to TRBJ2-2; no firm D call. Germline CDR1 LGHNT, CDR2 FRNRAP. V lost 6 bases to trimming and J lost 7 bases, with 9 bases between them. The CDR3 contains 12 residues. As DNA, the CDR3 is TGTGCTAGTGGAGCCCTACACGGGGAGCTGTTTTTT. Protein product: CASGALHGELFF.

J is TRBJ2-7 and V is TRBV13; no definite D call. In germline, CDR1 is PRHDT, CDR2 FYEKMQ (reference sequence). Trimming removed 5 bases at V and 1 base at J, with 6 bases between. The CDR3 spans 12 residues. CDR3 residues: CASSRDSYEQYF. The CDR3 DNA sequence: TGTGCCAGCAGCCGTGATTCCTACGAGCAGTACTTC.

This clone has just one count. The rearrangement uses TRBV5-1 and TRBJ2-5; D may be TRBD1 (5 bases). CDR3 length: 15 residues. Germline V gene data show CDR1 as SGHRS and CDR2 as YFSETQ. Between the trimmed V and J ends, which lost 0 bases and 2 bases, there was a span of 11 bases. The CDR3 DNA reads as TGCGCCAGCAGCTTGGGGGGCACCACGCAAGAGACCCAGTACTTC. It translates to CASSLGGTTQETQYF.